This TCR beta chain was documented in a study of T-cell reconstitution after alpha-beta-depleted transplantation in children. In the case of this clonotype: What it binds is unknown.

Preparation of the TCRbeta library was carried out with unique molecular identifiers. TCRdb re-called the PCR reads with MiXCR, one entry per CDR3 protein. The data show hundreds of thousands of distinct CDR3 sequences, approximately 8.4% seen once. Study-level results: About two months after transplant, alpha-beta T cells reportedly came from several hundred expanded graft clones.

Trimming cost V 5 bases and J 1 base; bases outside gene matches: 7. CDR1 SEHNR and CDR2 FQNEAQ come from the germline V gene (reference sequence). This CDR3 is 16 amino acids long. This specimen consisted of PBMCs, mostly from graft donor cells, obtained 360 days after TCRalphabeta/CD19-depleted stem cell transplant. The source of this sequence is a male patient between 2 and 15 years old who had a stem cell transplant for acute myeloid leukemia, so the T cells may come from the graft donor. The chain combines TRBV7-9 with TRBJ2-3, with TRBD1 matching 9 bases. The CDR3 reads CASSLPRDRGTDTQYF. For the CDR3, the DNA is TGTGCCAGCAGCCTCCCCCGGGACAGGGGCACAGATACGCAGTATTTT.